The clone carrying this T cell receptor (beta chain) was observed many times. Its antigen is not known. The data originate from a study of early T cells in non-severe SARS-CoV-2 infection. At the level of the study: Sequencing was performed on bulk RNA from unsorted whole blood, leaving chains unpaired. Findings and limits, study-wide: VDJdb matches were skewed toward anti-spike CD8 T cell responses.

There are 14 residues in the CDR3. Germline V gives CDR1 SNHLY, CDR2 FYNNEI. The J segment lost 1 base and the V segment lost 6 bases, leaving 4 bases of the junction unmatched. Molecules of cDNA were individually given unique molecular identifiers that were attached to them. A single record per CDR3 protein comes from TCRdb applying MiXCR to the 5' RACE reads. The sample holds tens of thousands of distinct CDR3 sequences, approximately 13% seen once. V and J are TRBV2 and TRBJ2-5; 8 nucleotides align to TRBD1. The sample comprised whole blood. This sequence was found in an adult who was a healthcare worker with PCR-confirmed SARS-CoV-2 infection or an uninfected control (not recorded which). The CDR3 protein is CASSATGVQETQYF. Here the CDR3 DNA reads TGTGCCAGCAGCGCGACAGGGGTCCAAGAGACCCAGTACTTC.